This T cell receptor beta chain is drawn from a study of graft-versus-host responses after intestinal transplantation. Study context: The recipients all started with anti-thymocyte globulin induction and then took tacrolimus and steroids for 3 to 4 years. Study-wide points: High graft-versus-host to host-versus-graft clonal ratios were seen in allografts of patients with graft-donor T cell macrochimerism. Among circulating GvH clones, peak levels were associated with early post-transplant declines in HvG clones.

Repertoires were generated with immunoSEQ multiplex PCR, while TCRdb's copy carries only in-frame clones and drops some. The sample consists of about 120,000 clones, around 90% of them appearing once. From germline, CDR1 is KGHSH and CDR2 LQKENI. This CDR3 comprises 17 residues. With 1 base clipped from V and 8 bases from J, the junction kept 15 bases outside the gene matches. Regarding this clone: Its matching antigen is unknown.

This receptor was obtained from a human donor who was the organ donor for an intestinal transplant. The source was unstimulated CD4+ T cells sorted from spleen or lymph node cells, collected before transplant. This sequence joins TRBV18 and TRBJ1-2, with 8 bases lining up with TRBD1. The CDR3 is CASSPQARGRELKGYTF. CDR3 DNA: TGTGCCAGCTCACCACAGGCCAGGGGGCGCGAGTTGAAGGGCTACACCTTC.